A single sample is the source of the 5 T cell receptor beta chains below, sequenced in a study of beta chain features in type 1 diabetes. Which antigens these TCRs recognize remains unknown. Study-level results: Type 1 diabetes patients had moderately but significantly shorter TCRB CDR3s in all four CD4+ subsets.

Sequenced material consisted of expressed TCRB transcripts (all of the isolated RNA was reverse transcribed). Some clones are missing from TCRdb's copy, which holds only in-frame ones; the method was immunoSEQ multiplex PCR. The sample has around 600,000 clones; around 12% are singletons. The sequenced material came from naive CD4+ T cells from blood. These receptors all come from a young man with type 1 diabetes.

This clone was observed a few times. This sequence joins TRBV7-9 and TRBJ2-7; no clear D. The V gene lost 5 bases and the J gene lost 3 bases, with 5 bases spanning the gap. CDR3 size: 11 residues. Germline V gene sequence: CDR1 SEHNR, CDR2 FQNEAQ (reference sequence). DNA of the CDR3: TGTGCCAGCAGCCCGATCTACGAGCAGTACTTC. Translated, it gives CASSPIYEQYF.

This clone was detected a few times. The chain carries TRBV25-1 and TRBJ2-7; 7 nucleotides align to TRBD1. The CDR3 covers 15 residues. J lost 6 bases, V lost 6 bases, and 14 bases had no gene match. Germline CDR1 MGHDK, CDR2 SYGVNS. CDR3 coding DNA: TGTGCCAGCAGCGGGACAGCCCACTCCCTACGCGAGCAGTACTTC. It translates to CASSGTAHSLREQYF.

This clone came up a few times. V is TRBV6-6 and J is TRBJ1-5; D ambiguous. Germline CDR1 is MNHNY and CDR2 is SVGAGI (reference sequence). Trimming removed 5 bases at V and 7 bases at J, with 3 bases between. The CDR3 is 10 residues long. CDR3: CASSHQPQHF. As DNA, the CDR3 is TGTGCCAGCAGTCACCAGCCCCAGCATTTT.

Many counts were recorded for this clone. This sample also contains other DNA sequences that code for the same CDR3. This rearrangement joins TRBV7-2 to TRBJ2-1; no definite D call. Looked up from germline, CDR1 is SGHTA and CDR2 is FQGNSA. The CDR3 runs to 11 residues. V lost 3 bases and J lost 4, with 1 base in between. For the CDR3, the DNA is TGTGCCAGCAGCTTTTACAATGAGCAGTTCTTC. This gives the protein CASSFYNEQFF.

With respect to this clone: Other DNA variants within this sample encode the same CDR3. This rearrangement joins TRBV18 to TRBJ1-6; 9 bases fit TRBD1. Germline values: CDR1 KGHSH, CDR2 LQKENI. J gave up 7 bases and V 6 bases, and 4 bases lay outside the gene matches. The CDR3 has 14 residues. DNA for the CDR3: TGTGCCAGCTCGCCCGGGACAGGGAATTCACCCCTCCACTTT. Protein: CASSPGTGNSPLHF.